The rows below give T cell receptor beta chains drawn from one sample of a study of T cell repertoires in cytomegalovirus infection. TCRdb independently ran MiXCR on the reads; one entry per CDR3 protein. The sample shows under 850,000 distinct CDR3 sequences, roughly a third of them seen only once. The sequenced sample consisted of PBMCs. The receptors shown here come from a human donor in good health (CMV status not recorded). Some clones in this sample may be carry-over from other donors' samples. Both conserved end residues are part of each CDR3. The D gene is left open where the match is weak. Size tells how often a clone was seen (once, few, many) or the class of an expanded clone, and some rows leave it out.

>TRBJ2-1|TRBV5-6|NA|NA
TGTGCCAGCAGCTTGGTTGATCTAGCTGAAATCCGCGGGAATGAGCAGTTCTTC
CASSLVDLAEIRGNEQFF
>TRBJ2-7|TRBV29-1|NA|NA
TGCAGCGTTCGATTTCCTGACAGATCCTACGAGCAGTACTTC
CSVRFPDRSYEQYF
>TRBJ2-7|TRBV28|NA|NA
TGTGCCAGCAGTTTCGACAGGAGCCTTACCTACGAGCAGTACTTC
CASSFDRSLTYEQYF
>TRBJ2-7|TRBV5-5|TRBD1|few
TGTGCCAGCAGCACCGGACAGGGGATAAATACCTACGAGCAGTACTTC
CASSTGQGINTYEQYF
>TRBJ2-5|TRBV6-8|NA|few
TGTGCCAGCAGTCGGGGCTACGAACAAGAGACCCAGTACTTC
CASSRGYEQETQYF
>TRBJ1-1|TRBV6-2/TRBV6-3|TRBD1|few
TGTGCCATAAACAGGGGGAACACTGAAGCTTTCTTT
CAINRGNTEAFF
>TRBJ2-7|TRBV7-8|NA|NA
TGTGCCAGCAGAAAGAACACAGACCTCTACGAGCAGTACTTC
CASRKNTDLYEQYF
>TRBJ2-1|TRBV27|TRBD2|NA
TGTGCCAGCAGTTTTCGACTAGCGGGCCCCCGGGATGAGCAGTTCTTC
CASSFRLAGPRDEQFF
>TRBJ1-5|TRBV12-3/TRBV12-4|NA|NA
TGTGCCAGCAGTTTGTCAACAGGAGTTTATAGCAATCAGCCCCAGCATTTT
CASSLSTGVYSNQPQHF
>TRBJ1-1|TRBV7-9|NA|NA
TGTGCCAGCAGCCCTGCCCAAGCGAACACTGAAGCTTTCTTT
CASSPAQANTEAFF
>TRBJ2-1|TRBV4-1|TRBD2|few
TGCGCCAGCAGCCAGTCCACTAGCGGGAGGGCTAATGAGCAGTTCTTC
CASSQSTSGRANEQFF
>TRBJ1-2|TRBV19|TRBD1|few
TGTGCCAGTATCCCATCGCGCAGGGACAGCTATGGCTACACCTTC
CASIPSRRDSYGYTF
>TRBJ2-3|TRBV7-8|NA|many
TGTGCCAGCAGCCCCTCGTCAGATACGCAGTATTTT
CASSPSSDTQYF
>TRBJ2-1|TRBV19|NA|NA
TGTGCCACCAAGCAGGGTGGGAATTCCTACAATGAGCAGTTCTTC
CATKQGGNSYNEQFF
>TRBJ2-7|TRBV29-1|TRBD2|NA
TGCAGCGTCGGAAGCGGGAGGGGATACGAGCAGTACTTC
CSVGSGRGYEQYF
>TRBJ1-3|TRBV28|NA|few
TGTGCCAGCAGCCACAGGGTCAGGGGTGGAAACACCATATATTTT
CASSHRVRGGNTIYF
>TRBJ1-1|TRBV12-3/TRBV12-4|TRBD1|NA
TGTGCCAGCAGTCCCGGACAGGGGGCGGGGACTAAAGCTTTCTTT
CASSPGQGAGTKAFF
>TRBJ2-1|TRBV7-2|NA|few
TGTGCCAGCAGCTTAGCGGGGTTCTTTGTTGAGCAGTTCTTC
CASSLAGFFVEQFF
>TRBJ2-3|TRBV24-1|TRBD2|NA
TGTGCCACCAGTTCTAGCGGTCGGACAGATACGCAGTATTTT
CATSSSGRTDTQYF
>TRBJ1-1|TRBV6-5|NA|NA
TGTGCCAGCAGTTACTTGGGGTTGAACACTGAAGCTTTCTTT
CASSYLGLNTEAFF
>TRBJ2-7|TRBV24-1|TRBD1|NA
TGTGCCACCAGGGACAGGGGCTACGTGCAGTACTTC
CATRDRGYVQYF
>TRBJ2-7|TRBV6-2/TRBV6-3|NA|NA
TGTGCCAGCATCCTCGAGCCGTACGAGCAGTACTTC
CASILEPYEQYF
>TRBJ1-1|TRBV7-2|NA|NA
TGTGCCAGCAGGAACGAAGTAGCTTTCTTT
CASRNEVAFF
>TRBJ2-5|TRBV6-5|TRBD2|few
TGTGCCAGCAGTTATTTCGTAGCGGGAGCAGGAGAGACCCAGTACTTC
CASSYFVAGAGETQYF
>TRBJ1-5|TRBV27|NA|NA
TGTGCCAGCAGTGCCCCGACAGATCACAATCAGCCCCAGCATTTT
CASSAPTDHNQPQHF
>TRBJ2-1|TRBV12-3/TRBV12-4|NA|few
TGTGCCAGCACCGGACAATCCTACAATGAGCAGTTCTTC
CASTGQSYNEQFF
>TRBJ2-2|TRBV6-1|NA|NA
TGTGCCAGCAGTGCAGTGCAGGGGGGCACCGGGGAGCTGTTTTTT
CASSAVQGGTGELFF
>TRBJ1-4|TRBV7-2|NA|NA
TGTACCAGCAGCTTCTCGAGGAGCCCCGATGAAAAGCTGTTTTTT
CTSSFSRSPDEKLFF
>TRBJ2-7|TRBV27|NA|NA
TGTGCCAGCAGTTTATCGGTCAGGGGAGCCTACGAGCAGTACTTC
CASSLSVRGAYEQYF
>TRBJ2-2|TRBV20-1|NA|NA
TGCAGTGCTAGTGGGGGGCAACCTAACACCGGGGAGCTGTTTTTT
CSASGGQPNTGELFF
>TRBJ2-7|TRBV25-1|NA|few
TGTGCCAGCAGTGACCGGTCGCGAACCTACGAGCAGTACTTC
CASSDRSRTYEQYF
>TRBJ1-5|TRBV6-1|TRBD1|NA
TGTGCCAGCAGCCCGACAGGGTCTCTCAATCAGCCCCAGCATTTT
CASSPTGSLNQPQHF
>TRBJ2-3|TRBV20-1|TRBD2|once
TGCAGTGCTAGGTGGCTAGCGGGCTACACAGATACGCAGTATTTT
CSARWLAGYTDTQYF
>TRBJ1-1|TRBV10-3|TRBD1|few
TGTGCCATCAGTAAGACCGGGACAGACACTGAAGCTTTCTTT
CAISKTGTDTEAFF
>TRBJ2-1|TRBV12-3/TRBV12-4|NA|few
TGTGCCAGCAAACCATTTGGGGAAGTCAACAATGAGCAGTTCTTC
CASKPFGEVNNEQFF
>TRBJ2-1|TRBV7-2|TRBD2|NA
TGTGCCAGCAGCTTATTTGGCGGGGGGGAGCAGATCTTC
CASSLFGGGEQIF
>TRBJ2-1|TRBV12-3/TRBV12-4|TRBD2|few
TGTGCCAGCAGTTCAAAACCCGGACTAGCGGGAGCATCCTACAATGAGCAGTTCTTC
CASSSKPGLAGASYNEQFF
>TRBJ1-2|TRBV29-1|NA|few
TGCAGCGTTCCTAAGGGGGGCGGCGGCTACACCTTC
CSVPKGGGGYTF
>TRBJ1-1|TRBV6-6|NA|few
TGTGCCAGCAGTTACCTTTTCCGGGGAAGGATGGCTGAAGCTTTCTTT
CASSYLFRGRMAEAFF
>TRBJ1-2|TRBV6-5|NA|NA
TGTGCCAGCACTTCTGGGGAGGGATACCTCTATGGCTACACCTTC
CASTSGEGYLYGYTF
>TRBJ2-4|TRBV6-5|NA|NA
TGTGCCAGCAGCATACAACAGGTAGCCAAAAACATTCAGTACTTC
CASSIQQVAKNIQYF
>TRBJ2-7|TRBV15|TRBD2|NA
TGTGCCACCAGCAGAGATCGCCTAGCGGAGATATACGAGCAGTACTTC
CATSRDRLAEIYEQYF
>TRBJ1-2|TRBV7-2|NA|NA
TGTGCCAGCAGCTTAGGACAGAGCGGCTTCACCTTC
CASSLGQSGFTF
>TRBJ1-1|TRBV6-2/TRBV6-3|TRBD1|few
TGTGCCAGCAGTTCTTGGGACAGGGAAAGGACTGAAGCTTTCTTT
CASSSWDRERTEAFF
>TRBJ2-7|TRBV28|NA|NA
TGTGCCAGCAGTGAACCCCTTCGCGCTTACGAGCAGTACTTC
CASSEPLRAYEQYF
>TRBJ2-5|TRBV24-1|NA|NA
TGTGCCACCCCGGACCGGAGGGGGGTGGCCCAGTACTTC
CATPDRRGVAQYF
>TRBJ2-3|TRBV28|NA|few
TGTGCCAGCAGTTTAGGCCCTGGCGTCCTTTTTAGCGATACGCAGTATTTT
CASSLGPGVLFSDTQYF
>TRBJ2-2|TRBV14|NA|few
TGTGCCAGCAGCCAACGAGGCACGAACACCGGGGAGCTGTTTTTT
CASSQRGTNTGELFF
>TRBJ2-1|TRBV4-2|TRBD2|many
TGTGCCAGCAGCCGCACTAGCGGGAGTAGCAATGAGCAGTTCTTC
CASSRTSGSSNEQFF
>TRBJ2-7|TRBV7-8|NA|NA
TGTGCCAGCAGCTTAGCGGGAGGGGGGCGTCGGGGTAGGGACGAGCAGTACTTC
CASSLAGGGRRGRDEQYF